Described below is a single T cell receptor (beta chain) sequence and its context. Its specificity is not known. The assay was immunoSEQ multiplex PCR, and TCRdb's table has in-frame clones only and misses some. Among 1.5 million to 2.5 million clones listed, about 94% were seen once. The entry originates in a study of shared clonotypes between healthy human individuals. General study points: Inspection by rarefaction showed sorted-subset sequencing to be incomplete despite large depth. Compared with clonotypes that all four donors shared, non-shared clonotypes had lower generation probabilities. What naive subsets generally showed was a larger estimated richness than memory subsets showed. With four donors compared, 4.5% to 6.5% of naive CD4 clonotypes were shared.

V was pared by 8 bases and J by 0 bases, with 12 bases between. The CDR3 contains 14 residues. Per the germline V gene, CDR1 is ENHRY and CDR2 is SYGVKD. Terminally differentiated effector memory CD45RA+ cells were excluded by CCR7 positive selection of CD45RO-negative cells. The sequence derives from a young man in good health. The chain links TRBV10-3 to TRBJ2-3, with D hard to call. The material sequenced was naive CD8+ T cells sorted from blood. The CDR3 sequence: CAISDPLSTDTQYF. CDR3 coding DNA: TGTGCCATCTCCGACCCACTAAGCACAGATACGCAGTATTTT.